A selection of T cell receptor beta chains follows, all from one sample in a study of blood T cell repertoires in COVID-19. Only in-frame clones appear in the TCRdb table, and some are missing; sequencing was by immunoSEQ multiplex PCR. The table has 310,000 or so clones, about nine tenths seen once; the top ten hold approximately 9.9%. Sequences were obtained from peripheral blood. These receptors all come from a man aged 25 to 40 with COVID-19, enrolled during active disease. The CDR3 runs from the conserved cysteine through the conserved F or W. The D gene is left open where the match is weak. Clone size is shown for a subset of rows, as once, few, many or a class of expanded clone.

size,V,J,D,length,DNA,CDR3
once,TRBV28,TRBJ2-7,NA,12,TGTGCCAGCAGTTCAGTTACCTACGAGCAGTACTTC,CASSSVTYEQYF
NA,TRBV7-9,TRBJ2-7,NA,14,TGTGCCAGCAGCTCGACAGGAGGTTCCTACGAGCAGTACTTC,CASSSTGGSYEQYF
NA,TRBV13,TRBJ2-7,TRBD1,15,TGTGCCAGCAGCCCCCGGACAGGGGGCCGCTACGAGCAGTACTTC,CASSPRTGGRYEQYF
NA,TRBV9,TRBJ2-2,TRBD2,14,TGTGCCAGCAGCGTGGGACTACCCGACGGGGAGCTGTTTTTT,CASSVGLPDGELFF
NA,TRBV7-9,TRBJ1-1,TRBD1,12,TGTGCCAGCAGCCCCAGGGACAGTAAAGCTTTCTTT,CASSPRDSKAFF
NA,TRBV19,TRBJ2-3,TRBD2,17,TGTGCCAGTAGTATAGCTAGCGGGGGGGCGTTCACAGATACGCAGTATTTT,CASSIASGGAFTDTQYF
NA,TRBV27,TRBJ1-6,TRBD1,14,TGTGCCAGCAGTATGGGGACAGGGGTCTCACCCCTCCACTTT,CASSMGTGVSPLHF
NA,TRBV2,TRBJ2-5,TRBD2,16,TGTGCCAGCAGACCCACCGGGACTAGTTACCAAGAGACCCAGTACTTC,CASRPTGTSYQETQYF
NA,TRBV5-1,TRBJ2-1,TRBD1,18,TGCGCCAGCAGCGGACAACGTGGACAGGGAAAGACCTACAATGAGCAGTTCTTC,CASSGQRGQGKTYNEQFF
once,TRBV19,TRBJ1-4,NA,15,TGTGCCAGTAGTACCGGACGGGGATGGGATGAAAAACTGTTTTTT,CASSTGRGWDEKLFF
NA,TRBV6-5,TRBJ2-7,NA,15,TGTGCCAGCAGTTACTCGGACGGAGGGGGCTCCGAGCAGTACTTC,CASSYSDGGGSEQYF
NA,TRBV19,TRBJ2-1,NA,12,TGTGCCAGTAGTATAGGCGGGAATGAGCAGTTCTTC,CASSIGGNEQFF
NA,TRBV19,TRBJ2-1,NA,15,TGTGCCAGTATGCCTGAGGCGATCTCCTACAATGAGCAGTTCTTC,CASMPEAISYNEQFF
few,TRBV12-3/TRBV12-4,TRBJ1-6,TRBD1,13,TGTGCCAGCAGTCTGACAGGGGACTCACCCCTCCACTTT,CASSLTGDSPLHF
NA,TRBV5-6,TRBJ1-3,NA,14,TGTGCCAGCAGCTTGCAACAGTCAGGAAACACCATATATTTT,CASSLQQSGNTIYF
few,TRBV2,TRBJ1-2,NA,13,TGTGCCAGCAGTGAAGTACAGGGCTATGGCTACACCTTC,CASSEVQGYGYTF
NA,TRBV19,TRBJ1-5,TRBD1,15,TGTGCCAGTAGTCAAAAAACAGGGGGACTACAGCCCCAGCATTTT,CASSQKTGGLQPQHF
few,TRBV7-3,TRBJ1-2,TRBD1,14,TGTGCCAGCAGCCGGACAGGGGGTAAGATGGGCTACACCTTC,CASSRTGGKMGYTF
few,TRBV10-3,TRBJ1-2,TRBD1,14,TGTGCCATCAGTGAGCGACTGGGGACAGATGGCTACACCTTC,CAISERLGTDGYTF
NA,TRBV7-2,TRBJ1-2,TRBD1,14,TGTGCCAGCAGAGGCGACAGGGGATGGGGAGGCTACACCTTC,CASRGDRGWGGYTF
once,TRBV10-3,TRBJ2-7,TRBD2,14,TGTGCCATCAGCGGGACTAGCGGACATTACGAGCAGTACTTC,CAISGTSGHYEQYF
NA,TRBV6-1,TRBJ2-1,TRBD2,15,TGTGCCAGCAAAAGGTCGCGGGGGGGCGCGGATGAGCAGTTCTTC,CASKRSRGGADEQFF
NA,TRBV7-9,TRBJ2-2,TRBD2,17,TGTGCCAGCCCCTTCCGTCGGACTAGCGGGAGTGCCGGGGAGCTGTTTTTT,CASPFRRTSGSAGELFF
few,TRBV11-3,TRBJ2-1,NA,16,TGTGCCAGCAGCACCGACCTAGTCCTTGGGGCCAATGAGCAGTTCTTC,CASSTDLVLGANEQFF
NA,TRBV5-6,TRBJ1-5,NA,15,TGTGCCAGCAGCTTGGCCGGCCAGGGTAGTCAGCCCCAGCATTTT,CASSLAGQGSQPQHF
NA,TRBV7-3,TRBJ2-7,TRBD1,15,TGTGCCAGCAGCTTAACCCGAGACAGGGGCTACGAGCAGTACTTC,CASSLTRDRGYEQYF
NA,TRBV28,TRBJ1-5,NA,17,TGTGCCAGCAGTCTAAGCCGGGGGGCATTAGCAAGTCAGCCCCAGCATTTT,CASSLSRGALASQPQHF
NA,TRBV5-6,TRBJ2-1,NA,13,TGTGCCAGCAGCTTGTATACGGTCCGGGAGCAGTTCTTC,CASSLYTVREQFF
few,TRBV18,TRBJ2-3,NA,14,TGTGCCAGCTCAGCACAAGGAGGGGTAGATACGCAGTATTTT,CASSAQGGVDTQYF
many,TRBV11-3,TRBJ2-5,TRBD1,16,TGTGCCAGCAGCTTGAGGACAGGGGGCGCGGGGGAGACCCAGTACTTC,CASSLRTGGAGETQYF
NA,TRBV28,TRBJ1-5,NA,14,TGTGCCAGCAGTTCCCCCGGGAACAATCAGCCCCAGCATTTT,CASSSPGNNQPQHF
few,TRBV28,TRBJ1-2,NA,17,TGTGCCAGCAGTTTAACAAGGGGGAAAGATTCAAACTATGGCTACACCTTC,CASSLTRGKDSNYGYTF
NA,TRBV6-5,TRBJ2-7,NA,12,TGTGCCAGCACGGGCAGGGGCGGCGAGCAGTACTTC,CASTGRGGEQYF
NA,TRBV7-2,TRBJ2-1,TRBD1,14,TGTGCCAGCAGCCCCCGGACAGGGTGGGATGAGCAGTTCTTC,CASSPRTGWDEQFF
NA,TRBV6-2/TRBV6-3,TRBJ1-5,NA,14,TGTGCCAGCAGTGGCCGACAGGACAATCAGCCCCAGCATTTT,CASSGRQDNQPQHF